The text below deals with one T cell receptor (beta chain). Clones were read by immunoSEQ multiplex PCR, and TCRdb kept only the in-frame ones, dropping some. The table has approximately 120,000 clones, around 90% seen once; the top ten hold roughly 5%. V dropped 4 bases and J dropped 4 bases, with 10 bases sitting between them. Germline V gene sequence: CDR1 MNHEY, CDR2 SVGAGI. The CDR3 has 13 amino acids. The data were taken from a study of T cell responses to AZD1222 COVID-19 vaccine. The clonotype originates from an adult in good health. This material consisted of peripheral blood, taken on day 0 of AZD1222 vaccination. The chain combines TRBV6-5 with TRBJ1-2; tentative D call: TRBD1 (5 bases). The DNA of the CDR3 is TGTGCCAGCAGTTCGACAGTGGGCTATGGCTACACCTTC. This codes for CASSSTVGYGYTF.